This paragraph reports one TCR beta chain. Antigen: not known. TCRdb independently ran MiXCR on the RT-PCR reads; one entry per CDR3 protein. The data contain over 150,000 distinct CDR3 sequences, about a tenth of them singletons. The CDR3 consists of 13 residues. Germline V gene lookup returns CDR1 SGHKS and CDR2 YYEKEE (reference sequence). V lost 4 bases and J lost 2, with 10 bases in between. This sample is drawn from a study of response to subunit inactivated influenza vaccine. Study-level results: That few new T cells are recruited by each seasonal influenza vaccination was the authors' suggestion.

The J gene is TRBJ2-7, the V gene TRBV5-5, with a weak D call TRBD2 (5 bases). This receptor was taken from a man aged 45-65 years who received an inactivated influenza vaccine. The source material was non-naive T cells sorted from PBMCs, sampled roughly 46 days after vaccination. The CDR3 sequence is CASSRPGTYEQYF. CDR3 DNA sequence: TGTGCCAGCAGCCGTCCCGGGACCTACGAGCAGTACTTC.